This TCR beta chain was captured by sequencing in a study of blood T cells in healthy people across ages. It was 9.5 to 10 milliliters of peripheral blood that were drawn from each donor. A second PCR of 7 to 11 cycles used a sample-barcoded 5' primer and a J-beta primer mix. A template-switch adaptor containing 12 random nucleotides labeled each cDNA molecule. TCRdb itself ran the 5' RACE reads through MiXCR, one entry per CDR3 protein. Among almost 550,000 distinct CDR3 sequences listed, around 24% were seen once. Germline-derived CDR1 and CDR2 are DFQATT and SNEGSKA (reference sequence). V gave up 0 bases and J gave up 0 bases, with 15 bases separating them. This CDR3 region has 16 residues. Another study also made use of these data, one on T cells of mothers and their children. This second study notes: Maternal samples each gave over 10 million TCR beta CDR3 reads, and child samples roughly 3.3 million each.

This sequence joins TRBV20-1 and TRBJ2-7, with D possibly matching TRBD1 (6 bases). Sequenced material: blood. The receptor comes from a boy aged 10-17 years in good health. CDR3 sequence: CSARDLTGLISYEQYF. Here the CDR3 DNA reads TGCAGTGCTAGAGATTTAACAGGGCTTATCTCCTACGAGCAGTACTTC.